This T cell receptor beta chain is drawn from a study of OX40 agonist ivuxolimab in advanced cancers. Study details: Three patients, one with hepatocellular carcinoma and two with cutaneous melanoma, responded partially.

Points from the study as a whole: The antigen specificity of the peripheral T cells (those that were expanded) was not determined. It was also the case that some nonresponders had low normalized T-cell clonal expansion. Expanded clones belonging to CD8+ T cells outnumbered, on average, those of CD4+.

Comments on this clone: The target antigen is unknown.

Sequenced by immunoSEQ multiplex PCR; TCRdb stores in-frame clones only, minus some. This sample has tens of thousands of clones, with around four fifths found just once. Germline V CDR1 and CDR2: MNHEY, SMNVEV (reference sequence). The V gene end was trimmed by 4 bases and the J gene end by 2 bases; junction bases not matched to a gene: 6. This CDR3 is 15 amino acids long. The clonotype was recovered from an adult with an advanced solid tumor such as melanoma, head and neck, liver or kidney cancer. Sequenced material: CD4+ or CD8+ T cells sorted from blood, taken in a trial of the OX40 agonist ivuxolimab. This chain uses TRBV27 with TRBJ2-3; 7 bases align to TRBD2. CDR3 nucleotide sequence: TGTGCCAGCAGTTCTCGGACTAGTTCCACAGATACGCAGTATTTT. It translates to CASSSRTSSTDTQYF.